The clone carrying this T cell receptor (beta chain) was observed a single time. The record originates from a study of blood T cell repertoires in COVID-19. Across the study: PBMCs, B-cell-depleted T cells, or T cells provided the cDNA or gDNA that made up the material.

V gave up 5 bases and J gave up 2 bases, with 11 bases separating them. Germline V lookup: CDR1 SGHRS, CDR2 YFSETQ. This CDR3 has 15 residues. As originally analysed: Scientists estimated how many nucleated cells there were by amplifying reference gene primers. The protocol was immunoSEQ multiplex PCR, while the TCRdb copy is restricted to in-frame clones and leaves out a portion. For V, J and clone size, that table is used; D and trimming come from the DNA. Of 130,000 or so clones listed, 85% to 90% are singletons. Sequencing was performed on peripheral blood. The chain uses TRBV5-1 and TRBJ1-6; weak D call: TRBD1 (5 bases). This clonotype originated in a man in his fifties with acute or convalescent COVID-19. The chain's CDR3 is CASRREGTYNSPLHF. The CDR3 bases are TGCGCCAGCAGGAGGGAGGGGACCTATAATTCACCCCTCCACTTT.